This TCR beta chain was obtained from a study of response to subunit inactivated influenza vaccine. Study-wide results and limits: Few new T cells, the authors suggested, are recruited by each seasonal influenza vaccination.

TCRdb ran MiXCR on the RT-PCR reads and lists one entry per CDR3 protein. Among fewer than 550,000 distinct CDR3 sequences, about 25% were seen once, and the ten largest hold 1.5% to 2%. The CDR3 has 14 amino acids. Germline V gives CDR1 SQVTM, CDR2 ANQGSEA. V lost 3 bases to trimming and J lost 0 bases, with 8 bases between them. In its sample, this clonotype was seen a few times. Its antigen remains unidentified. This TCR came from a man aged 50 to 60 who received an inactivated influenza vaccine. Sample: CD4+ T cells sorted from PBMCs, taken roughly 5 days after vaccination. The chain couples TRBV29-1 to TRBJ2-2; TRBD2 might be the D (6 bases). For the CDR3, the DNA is TGCAGCGTTGATGGCGGGGCGAACACCGGGGAGCTGTTTTTT. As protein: CSVDGGANTGELFF.